This is a list of T cell receptor beta chains from one sample in a study of PD-L1 blockade in urothelial cancer. Only in-frame clones appear in the TCRdb table, and some are missing; sequencing was by immunoSEQ multiplex PCR. The sample lists over 50,000 clones, about 86% seen once, with 2.5% to 3.5% in the top ten. The sequencing here drew on PBMCs, taken around atezolizumab (anti-PD-L1) treatment. Receptor source: a man aged 50 or older with urothelial cancer. Both conserved end residues are part of each CDR3. Each record gives: D gene, J gene, clone size, V gene, CDR3 DNA, CDR3 protein. A D gene is named only where the DNA matches it firmly. Size tells how often a clone was seen (once, few, many) or the class of an expanded clone, and some rows leave it out.

d_gene: TRBD1; j_gene: TRBJ1-1; abundance: -; v_gene: TRBV11-1; CDR3nt: TGTGCCAGCACCCTAGACAGGGCTGAAGCTTTCTTT; CDR3aa: CASTLDRAEAFF
d_gene: TRBD2; j_gene: TRBJ2-2; abundance: -; v_gene: TRBV9; CDR3nt: TGTGCCAGCAGCCCTAGCGGGAGGGGGGGGACCGGGGAGCTGTTTTTT; CDR3aa: CASSPSGRGGTGELFF
d_gene: TRBD1; j_gene: TRBJ1-1; abundance: -; v_gene: TRBV7-9; CDR3nt: TGTGCCAGCAGTAGGGACAGTGAAGCTTTCTTT; CDR3aa: CASSRDSEAFF
d_gene: -; j_gene: TRBJ2-1; abundance: -; v_gene: TRBV4-2; CDR3nt: TGTGCCAGCAGCCCCGCGAAAGTAGCGTCTGAGCAGTTCTTC; CDR3aa: CASSPAKVASEQFF
d_gene: -; j_gene: TRBJ2-4; abundance: -; v_gene: TRBV5-6; CDR3nt: TGTGCCAGCAGCTTGACAGGGACCCAAGGAGGCATTCAGTACTTC; CDR3aa: CASSLTGTQGGIQYF
d_gene: TRBD2; j_gene: TRBJ2-3; abundance: once; v_gene: TRBV5-1; CDR3nt: TGCGCCAGCTCTGGCCGCTTGCGGGAGCTTCCCAGCACAGATACGCAGTATTTT; CDR3aa: CASSGRLRELPSTDTQYF
d_gene: -; j_gene: TRBJ2-5; abundance: -; v_gene: TRBV6-1; CDR3nt: TGTGCCAGCACCGTAGGGGCTAAAGAGACCCAGTACTTC; CDR3aa: CASTVGAKETQYF
d_gene: -; j_gene: TRBJ2-2; abundance: -; v_gene: TRBV9; CDR3nt: TGTGCCAGCAGCGTCACAGGACCCGGGGAGCTGTTTTTT; CDR3aa: CASSVTGPGELFF
d_gene: TRBD1; j_gene: TRBJ2-2; abundance: -; v_gene: TRBV4-2; CDR3nt: TGTGCCAGCAGCCCCCTGCTGGACAGGGTCACCGGGGAGCTGTTTTTT; CDR3aa: CASSPLLDRVTGELFF
d_gene: TRBD2; j_gene: TRBJ2-2; abundance: -; v_gene: TRBV6-6; CDR3nt: TGTGCCAGCAGTTACCGGGGGGACAACACCGGGGAGCTGTTTTTT; CDR3aa: CASSYRGDNTGELFF
d_gene: -; j_gene: TRBJ2-5; abundance: -; v_gene: TRBV30; CDR3nt: TGTGCCTGGAGCGGAGCTGGAGAGACCCAGTACTTC; CDR3aa: CAWSGAGETQYF
d_gene: TRBD1; j_gene: TRBJ1-5; abundance: -; v_gene: TRBV10-3; CDR3nt: TGTGCCATCAGTACAGGGGCCGATCAGCCCCAGCATTTT; CDR3aa: CAISTGADQPQHF
d_gene: -; j_gene: TRBJ2-3; abundance: -; v_gene: TRBV4-1; CDR3nt: TGCGCCAGCAGCCAAGCGGGAGTTTTTGACACGCAGTATTTT; CDR3aa: CASSQAGVFDTQYF
d_gene: TRBD1; j_gene: TRBJ1-2; abundance: -; v_gene: TRBV28; CDR3nt: TGTGCCAGCAGCTTACCACTCGGGACAGCCAACTATGGCTACACCTTC; CDR3aa: CASSLPLGTANYGYTF
d_gene: -; j_gene: TRBJ2-3; abundance: once; v_gene: TRBV28; CDR3nt: TGTGCAGCGGCAGGGGGCACAGATACGCAGTATTTT; CDR3aa: CAAAGGTDTQYF
d_gene: -; j_gene: TRBJ1-5; abundance: -; v_gene: TRBV19; CDR3nt: TGTGCCAGTAGTATAGGGGCACACCTTAGCAATCAGCCCCAGCATTTT; CDR3aa: CASSIGAHLSNQPQHF
d_gene: -; j_gene: TRBJ2-3; abundance: once; v_gene: TRBV19; CDR3nt: TGTGCCAGTACTATAGGTGGGGGCCGCACAGATACGCAGTATTTT; CDR3aa: CASTIGGGRTDTQYF
d_gene: TRBD2; j_gene: TRBJ2-3; abundance: -; v_gene: TRBV7-2; CDR3nt: TGTGCCAGCAGCAGACTAGCGGGAGGGCTTGGGGGCACAGATACGCAGTATTTT; CDR3aa: CASSRLAGGLGGTDTQYF
d_gene: TRBD1; j_gene: TRBJ1-4; abundance: -; v_gene: TRBV28; CDR3nt: TGTGCCAGCAGGAGTGGACCGGGACAGTGGAATGAAAAACTGTTTTTT; CDR3aa: CASRSGPGQWNEKLFF
d_gene: TRBD1; j_gene: TRBJ1-1; abundance: -; v_gene: TRBV6-5; CDR3nt: TGTGCCAGCAGTTACCAGGGGGGAGTCACTGAAGCTTTCTTT; CDR3aa: CASSYQGGVTEAFF
d_gene: -; j_gene: TRBJ2-6; abundance: -; v_gene: TRBV6-1; CDR3nt: TGTGCCAGCAGTGAAGCTAGGGGGGGCACTGGGGCCAACGTCCTGACTTTC; CDR3aa: CASSEARGGTGANVLTF
d_gene: TRBD1; j_gene: TRBJ2-7; abundance: -; v_gene: TRBV4-1; CDR3nt: TGCGCCAGCAGCCAAGAAGCAAGACCGCAAGGGACAGCCTACGAGCAGTACTTC; CDR3aa: CASSQEARPQGTAYEQYF
d_gene: -; j_gene: TRBJ2-2; abundance: -; v_gene: TRBV7-8; CDR3nt: TGTGCCAGCAGCTTAGCGGACCCTCCCATCGCGGGCGGGGAGCTGTTTTTT; CDR3aa: CASSLADPPIAGGELFF
d_gene: -; j_gene: TRBJ2-7; abundance: -; v_gene: TRBV6-5; CDR3nt: TGTGCCAGCAGTTACTCCAAACTGGGAGGCGAGCAGTACTTC; CDR3aa: CASSYSKLGGEQYF
d_gene: -; j_gene: TRBJ2-1; abundance: once; v_gene: TRBV28; CDR3nt: TGTGCCAGCAGTGTCCTGTTCGACAATGAGCAGTTCTTC; CDR3aa: CASSVLFDNEQFF
d_gene: TRBD1; j_gene: TRBJ2-7; abundance: -; v_gene: TRBV6-1; CDR3nt: TGTGCCAGCAGTCCCCCCGGGACAGGGGGCAACGAGCAGTACTTC; CDR3aa: CASSPPGTGGNEQYF
d_gene: TRBD2; j_gene: TRBJ2-3; abundance: -; v_gene: TRBV29-1; CDR3nt: TGCAGCAAAAGCCGGGAGCGGGAGAGAGGCGCAGATACGCAGTATTTT; CDR3aa: CSKSRERERGADTQYF
d_gene: TRBD2; j_gene: TRBJ2-5; abundance: -; v_gene: TRBV27; CDR3nt: TGTGCCAGCAGCCGAGCGGGAGTTGGGGGAGAGACCCAGTACTTC; CDR3aa: CASSRAGVGGETQYF
d_gene: TRBD1; j_gene: TRBJ1-1; abundance: -; v_gene: TRBV6-5; CDR3nt: TGTGCCAGCAGAGGACAGGGGGCGGGAGACACTGAAGCTTTCTTT; CDR3aa: CASRGQGAGDTEAFF